These T cell receptor beta chains were read from a single sample in a study of T cell changes during pregnancy in multiple sclerosis. The assay was immunoSEQ multiplex PCR, and TCRdb's table has in-frame clones only and misses some. The sample yields about 100,000 clones, 90% to 95% seen once. Sequencing used peripheral blood, obtained before pregnancy. The origin of the receptors is a female donor with multiple sclerosis, enrolled in a pregnancy study. Both conserved end residues are part of each CDR3. The D gene is left open where the match is weak. The listing skips clone size in some rows; elsewhere it reads once, few, many or a size class.

J gene,clone size,V gene,D gene,CDR3 DNA,CDR3 protein
TRBJ1-1,.,TRBV11-2,.,TGTGCCAGCAGCGGGAGAGTCACTGAAGCTTTCTTT,CASSGRVTEAFF
TRBJ2-3,.,TRBV4-3,.,TGCGCCAGCAGCCTCAGAGGTTACAAGGACACAGATACGCAGTATTTT,CASSLRGYKDTDTQYF
TRBJ2-7,.,TRBV4-1,TRBD1,TGCGCCAGCTTCTTACAGGGGGGAGATCACGAGCAGTACTTC,CASFLQGGDHEQYF
TRBJ2-3,.,TRBV2,.,TGTGCCAGCAGGAGGGGGGGCTTCGATACGCAGTATTTT,CASRRGGFDTQYF
TRBJ1-1,.,TRBV5-1,TRBD1,TGCGCCAGCAGCGAAGGACAGGGGACGAACACTGAAGCTTTCTTT,CASSEGQGTNTEAFF
TRBJ2-7,few,TRBV27,.,TGTGCCAGCAGGCCCCCTGGGACTTACGAGCAGTACTTC,CASRPPGTYEQYF
TRBJ2-7,.,TRBV23-1,.,TGCGCCAGCAGTCAAATGGCGAGGATGGGAGGACGGACTCTCTCCTACGAGCAGTACTTC,CASSQMARMGGRTLSYEQYF
TRBJ1-4,.,TRBV6-1,.,TGTGCCAGCATTAACAGGCTAGGTGAAAAACTGTTTTTT,CASINRLGEKLFF
TRBJ2-2,once,TRBV10-3,TRBD2,TGTGCCATCAGTGGCCTAGCGGGAGCCGGGGAGCTGTTTTTT,CAISGLAGAGELFF
TRBJ2-1,.,TRBV10-3,.,TGTGCCATCAGTGAGCAGAGCGGGTTATCCTACAATGAGCAGTTCTTC,CAISEQSGLSYNEQFF
TRBJ2-7,.,TRBV28,.,TGTGCCAGCAGAGACTCGGGAGAGCAGTACTTC,CASRDSGEQYF
TRBJ2-1,.,TRBV13,.,TGTGCCAGCAGCTCCAGCGGCAATGAGCAGTTCTTC,CASSSSGNEQFF
TRBJ2-1,.,TRBV9,TRBD2,TGTGCCAGCAGCCTCCCACTGACTGGCGGGGGGGACAATGAGCAGTTCTTC,CASSLPLTGGGDNEQFF
TRBJ1-2,.,TRBV18,TRBD1,TGTGCCAGCTCGCTAGAACGACAGGGGGCTGGTCACTATGGCTACACCTTC,CASSLERQGAGHYGYTF
TRBJ2-2,.,TRBV5-1,.,TGCGCCAGCAGCTTGACAGGCTCTTTCACCGGGGAGCTGTTTTTT,CASSLTGSFTGELFF
TRBJ1-4,.,TRBV25-1,.,TGTGCCAGCAGTGACAGGGGATACGAAAAACTGTTTTTT,CASSDRGYEKLFF
TRBJ1-2,.,TRBV4-3,.,TGCGCCAGCAGCCAAGACGCGGGGGGCAATGGCTACACCTTC,CASSQDAGGNGYTF
TRBJ2-7,.,TRBV7-6,TRBD2,TGTGCCAGCAGCTTAGAAGTAGCGGGAGTAAACGAGCAGTACTTC,CASSLEVAGVNEQYF
TRBJ2-2,once,TRBV7-2,.,TGTGCCTCGCGGGGAGGACCGAACACCGGGGAGCTGTTTTTT,CASRGGPNTGELFF
TRBJ2-7,.,TRBV29-1,TRBD2,TGCAGCGTTATAAGCGGGAGATCAGCCTACGAGCAGTACTTC,CSVISGRSAYEQYF
TRBJ2-2,.,TRBV5-1,.,TGCGCCAGCAGCTCCCAGGGCGGAACCGGGGAGCTGTTTTTT,CASSSQGGTGELFF
TRBJ1-2,.,TRBV9,.,TGTGCCAGCAGCCCCCGACAGTACTATGGCTACACCTTC,CASSPRQYYGYTF
TRBJ1-1,once,TRBV5-1,TRBD1,TGCGCCAGCAGCTTCTACACAGGGGGGAACACTGAAGCTTTCTTT,CASSFYTGGNTEAFF
TRBJ2-1,.,TRBV2,TRBD2,TGTGCCAGCAGGGGGACTAGCGGGATGTATGAGCAGTTCTTC,CASRGTSGMYEQFF
TRBJ2-7,.,TRBV6-1,.,TGTGCCAGCAGTGAGTCAGAATGGGCTTACGAGCAGTACTTC,CASSESEWAYEQYF
TRBJ1-2,.,TRBV19,.,TGTGCCAGTAGTATCCTACAGAGCAACTATGGCTACACCTTC,CASSILQSNYGYTF
TRBJ1-1,.,TRBV19,.,TGTGCCAGTAGTATAGGCAAACAGAACACTGAAGCTTTCTTT,CASSIGKQNTEAFF
TRBJ2-6,.,TRBV7-2,.,TGTGCCAGCAGCTTTTACAGTGCGGGTTCTGGGGCCAACGTCCTGACTTTC,CASSFYSAGSGANVLTF
TRBJ1-5,.,TRBV18,TRBD1,TGTGCCAGCTCCCCCAACCGTTCTGGCGACAGGGTTTCAAATCAGCCCCAGCATTTT,CASSPNRSGDRVSNQPQHF
TRBJ2-2,.,TRBV5-1,.,TGCGCCAGCAGCTTGGCCTTACTTTCGACTTCTACCGGGGAGCTGTTTTTT,CASSLALLSTSTGELFF
TRBJ1-1,.,TRBV28,TRBD1,TGTGCCAGCAGTTCCTATGGACAGGAGAACACTGAAGCTTTCTTT,CASSSYGQENTEAFF
TRBJ1-5,.,TRBV2,TRBD1,TGTGCCAGCAGCGTGCAGGGGGTGGATCAGCCCCAGCATTTT,CASSVQGVDQPQHF
TRBJ1-1,.,TRBV2,TRBD1,TGTGCCAGCAGTCGGACAGGACTGAACACTGAAGCTTTCTTT,CASSRTGLNTEAFF
TRBJ1-2,.,TRBV6-4,.,TGTGCCAGCAGTCTATACCCAGGGGTCGGCTACACCTTC,CASSLYPGVGYTF
TRBJ1-1,.,TRBV30,TRBD1,TGTGCCTGGGGTACAGGGGTGAGGACTGAAGCTTTCTTT,CAWGTGVRTEAFF
TRBJ1-2,.,TRBV4-1,TRBD1,TGCGCCAGCAGCCAAGAGGTGTTAGGACAGGACCCCTATGGCTACACCTTC,CASSQEVLGQDPYGYTF
TRBJ2-7,.,TRBV7-6,TRBD1,TGTGCCAGCAGCTTAGGACAGGGGTTCAGGTACGAGCAGTACTTC,CASSLGQGFRYEQYF
TRBJ2-5,.,TRBV7-9,.,TGTGCCAGCGACATGATTGAGGGAGCCCAGTACTTC,CASDMIEGAQYF
TRBJ1-1,.,TRBV30,.,TGTGCCTGGAGTCTACCCTGGGGGCGCGCTGAAGCTTTCTTT,CAWSLPWGRAEAFF
TRBJ2-3,.,TRBV4-3,.,TGCGCCAGCAGCTTTCGGGCTAGCGCGGGCACAGATACGCAGTATTTT,CASSFRASAGTDTQYF
TRBJ2-4,.,TRBV10-2,.,TGCGCCAGCAGCGAGTGGTGGAGTTGGTACTTC,CASSEWWSWYF
TRBJ2-1,.,TRBV19,TRBD1,TGTGCCAGTAGTACCGGACAGGGCTATGAGCAGTTCTTC,CASSTGQGYEQFF
TRBJ1-5,.,TRBV2,TRBD1,TGTGCCAGCAGGCCGGGACAGGGGACTCGTTACGGCAATCAGCCCCAGCATTTT,CASRPGQGTRYGNQPQHF
TRBJ1-4,.,TRBV7-9,TRBD1,TGTGCCAGCAGCTTCGAGACAGGGAATGAAAAACTGTTTTTT,CASSFETGNEKLFF
TRBJ2-3,once,TRBV6-1,.,TGTGCCAGCAGTGAAGCGCGATTAGGGGGTTCAAGGGATACGCAGTATTTT,CASSEARLGGSRDTQYF
TRBJ2-5,.,TRBV28,TRBD1,TGTGCCAGCAGTTTATCGGGACAGGGGCGAGGAGAGACCCAGTACTTC,CASSLSGQGRGETQYF
TRBJ1-1,.,TRBV9,.,TGTGCCAGCAGCGTAGAGTTTATGAGTAACACTGAAGCTTTCTTT,CASSVEFMSNTEAFF
TRBJ2-2,.,TRBV11-2,.,TGTGCCAGCAGCTTATCGATCCTAGCGTCTACCGGGGAGCTGTTTTTT,CASSLSILASTGELFF
TRBJ1-5,.,TRBV7-9,.,TGTGCCAGCAGCTTAGGTACAGGTAGGGGAAATCAGCCCCAGCATTTT,CASSLGTGRGNQPQHF
TRBJ2-2,.,TRBV27,TRBD2,TGTGCCAGCAGACTAGGGACTAGCTGGACCGGGGAGCTGTTTTTT,CASRLGTSWTGELFF
TRBJ2-3,.,TRBV11-2,TRBD1,TGTGCCAGCAGCTTGGGACAGGGGGGCACAGATACGCAGTATTTT,CASSLGQGGTDTQYF
TRBJ1-2,.,TRBV30,.,TGTGCCTGGAGTAACAGGACGAGATACTATGGCTACACCTTC,CAWSNRTRYYGYTF
TRBJ2-5,.,TRBV19,TRBD1,TGTGCCAGTGCGGGCACAGGGGGCGTCCGGGAGACCCAGTACTTC,CASAGTGGVRETQYF
TRBJ1-5,.,TRBV15,.,TGTGCCACCAGCAGAGTGTATGGGCGGGAGCCCCAGCATTTT,CATSRVYGREPQHF
TRBJ1-5,.,TRBV19,.,TGTGCCAGTAGTATTCGGGAAGGTCAGCCCCAGCATTTT,CASSIREGQPQHF
TRBJ2-2,.,TRBV7-9,TRBD2,TGTGCCAGCACTACGGTAGGACTAGCGGGAGAAACCGGGGAGCTGTTTTTT,CASTTVGLAGETGELFF
TRBJ2-1,.,TRBV27,.,TGTGCCAGCAGAGTACAGGGCCATGAGCAGTTCTTC,CASRVQGHEQFF